The TCR beta chain under discussion was sequenced for a study of blood T cell repertoires in COVID-19. The wider study: Samples of COVID-19 (acute and convalescent) were obtained from the United States, Italy and Spain.

TCRdb's copy holds only in-frame clones and misses some; the assay was immunoSEQ multiplex PCR. The sample has 130,000 or so clones, around 86% seen once. CDR1 is SNHLY, CDR2 FYNNEI, per germline. Trimming removed 0 bases from V and 8 bases from J, with 13 bases in between. The CDR3 sequence is 14 residues long. Sequences were obtained from peripheral blood. The chain couples TRBV2 to TRBJ1-2; D is ambiguous. This clonotype originated in a man aged 35 to 55 with acute or convalescent COVID-19. The CDR3 bases are TGTGCCAGCAGTGAAGCATCCGGGGTAAAAGGCTACACCTTC. This gives the protein CASSEASGVKGYTF.